This T cell receptor beta chain was captured in a study of OX40 agonist ivuxolimab in advanced cancers. This CDR3 is built from 12 residues. Germline CDR1 reads SGHRS; CDR2 reads YFSETQ. The V end was cut by 0 bases, the J end by 10 bases, with 8 bases between. Clones were read by immunoSEQ multiplex PCR, and TCRdb kept only the in-frame ones, dropping some. Altogether 45,000 to 60,000 clones are present, about nine tenths being singletons, with the ten largest covering roughly 6%. The sequence derives from an adult with an advanced solid tumor such as melanoma, head and neck, liver or kidney cancer. The sequencing here drew on CD4+ or CD8+ T cells sorted from blood, taken in a trial of the OX40 agonist ivuxolimab. The chain has TRBV5-1 and TRBJ2-1; D is undetermined. CDR3 coding DNA: TGCGCCAGCAGCTTGGCCGTGGAAGAGCAGTTCTTC. Its translation is CASSLAVEEQFF. Filled out from reference TRBV5-1 and TRBJ2-1, the complete variable domain reads KAGVTQTPRYLIKTRGQQVTLSCSPISGHRSVSWYQQTPGQGLQFLFEYFSETQRNKGNFPGRFSGRQFSNSRSEMNVSTLELGDSALYLCASSLAVEEQFFGPGTRLTVL.